This entry describes one TCR beta chain. The data belong to a study of CD8 T cells in Susac syndrome. CD8+ and CD4+ blood T cells underwent TCR beta sequencing. Multiple sclerosis controls were treatment-naive patients with stable or active relapsing-remitting disease. The authors negatively isolated CD8+ and CD4+ T cells and FACS-enriched TEMRA cells. It was with random hexamers that 0.5 to 1 ug RNA was reverse transcribed. A multiplex approach, immunoSEQ multiplex PCR, amplified TCR beta CDR3 across 54 Vbeta and 13 Jbeta. TCRdb reprocessed the immunoSEQ multiplex PCR reads via MiXCR and lists one record per CDR3 protein. The data contain roughly 130,000 distinct CDR3 sequences, approximately 94% of them seen just once; the ten biggest clones take up 0.1% to 0.15%. The CDR3 runs 17 residues. Germline lookup yields CDR1 MNHEY and CDR2 SVGAGI. V lost 2 bases and J 2 bases, leaving 17 bases between the germline ends.

Sequencing was carried out using CD4+ T cells from PBMCs. This clonotype originated in a human donor with multiple sclerosis. The chain links TRBV6-5 to TRBJ2-3; possible D gene TRBD2, 6 bases. This chain's CDR3 is CASSYQALADSTDTQYF. In DNA, the CDR3 is TGTGCCAGCAGTTACCAGGCACTAGCCGACTCCACAGATACGCAGTATTTT.